These 22 T cell receptor beta chains share one sample of origin, sequenced in a study of PD-L1 blockade in urothelial cancer. Measured with immunoSEQ multiplex PCR; TCRdb has only the in-frame clones, and not every one. The table lists some 47,000 clones, approximately 82% of them singletons. This material consisted of PBMCs, taken around atezolizumab (anti-PD-L1) treatment. Source of these receptors: a man in his sixties or seventies with urothelial cancer.

The CDR3 DNA follows: TGTGCCAGCAGCCGGGGGGTGAGGGGTCGGACCTTC. Its protein product is CASSRGVRGRTF. This chain connects TRBV7-2 to TRBJ1-2; the D gene is possibly TRBD1 (5 bases). Germline-derived CDR1 and CDR2 are SGHTA and FQGNSA. The CDR3 runs to 12 residues. Trimming left V 5 bases short and J 14 bases short, with 18 bases between. The full variable domain, its missing parts supplied by reference TRBV7-2 and TRBJ1-2, is GAGVSQSPSNKVTEKGKDVELRCDPISGHTALYWYRQSLGQGLEFLIYFQGNSAPDKSGLPSDRFSAERTGGSVSTLTIQRTQQEDSAVYLCASSRGVRGRTFGSGTRLTVV.

The gene calls are TRBV5-1 and TRBJ2-1; 7 nucleotides agree with TRBD1. CDR1 and CDR2 (germline): SGHRS, YFSETQ. This CDR3 is built from 13 residues. J lost 6 bases, V lost 3 bases, and 3 bases had no gene match. CDR3 in amino acids: CASSWGQRNEQFF. The CDR3 DNA sequence: TGCGCCAGCAGCTGGGGACAGCGCAATGAGCAGTTCTTC. The entire variable domain, with the rest obtained from reference TRBV5-1 and TRBJ2-1, is as follows: KAGVTQTPRYLIKTRGQQVTLSCSPISGHRSVSWYQQTPGQGLQFLFEYFSETQRNKGNFPGRFSGRQFSNSRSEMNVSTLELGDSALYLCASSWGQRNEQFFGPGTRLTVL.

This clone came up a few times. The chain couples TRBV11-1 to TRBJ1-4, with TRBD1 identical over 7 bases. This CDR3 has 14 amino acids. Trimming cost V 4 bases and J 6 bases; bases outside gene matches: 5. Looked up from germline, CDR1 is SGHAT and CDR2 is FQDESV (reference sequence). DNA of the CDR3: TGTGCCAGCAGCTCCGGGACAGTTCATGAAAAACTGTTTTTT. This gives the protein CASSSGTVHEKLFF. The full variable domain, with the rest looked up from reference TRBV11-1 and TRBJ1-4, is EAEVAQSPRYKITEKSQAVAFWCDPISGHATLYWYRQILGQGPELLVQFQDESVVDDSQLPKDRFSAERLKGVDSTLKIQPAELGDSAMYLCASSSGTVHEKLFFGSGTQLSVL.

The chain joins TRBV27 to TRBJ2-7; a weak D match, TRBD2 (8 bases). The CDR3 covers 14 residues. Trimming left V 8 bases short and J 2 bases short, with 16 bases between. Per germline, CDR1 MNHEY and CDR2 SMNVEV (reference sequence). CDR3 DNA: TGTGCCAGCGCCCGGGGGGGACAGACCTACGAGCAGTACTTC. It encodes CASARGGQTYEQYF.

Note on this clone: This CDR3 is also generated by other DNA sequences in the sample. V usage is TRBV2 and J usage is TRBJ2-7; possibly TRBD1 for D (6 bases). The CDR3 is 12 residues long. CDR1 and CDR2 from the germline V gene are SNHLY and FYNNEI. V lost 6 bases and J 3 bases, leaving 9 bases between the germline ends. The CDR3 protein is CASRDSSYEQYF. In DNA, the CDR3 is TGTGCCAGCAGGGACAGTAGCTACGAGCAGTACTTC.

This rearrangement joins TRBV18 to TRBJ1-4; D is undetermined. This CDR3 has 15 residues. Between the trimmed V and J ends, which lost 2 bases and 7 bases, there was a span of 14 bases. CDR1 and CDR2 from the germline V gene are KGHSH and LQKENI. The CDR3 spells CASSPTLLAGEKLFF. DNA of the CDR3: TGTGCCAGCTCACCAACTTTACTTGCGGGTGAAAAACTGTTTTTT. The whole variable domain, filled in from reference TRBV18 and TRBJ1-4, reads NAGVMQNPRHLVRRRGQEARLRCSPMKGHSHVYWYRQLPEEGLKFMVYLQKENIIDESGMPKERFSAEFPKEGPSILRIQQVVRGDSAAYFCASSPTLLAGEKLFFGSGTQLSVL.

The CDR3 region has the DNA TGTGCCAGCAGTCTCGGGACAGGGTTAAATCAGCCCCAGCATTTT. Translation gives CASSLGTGLNQPQHF. This chain uses TRBV28 with TRBJ1-5, with 9 bases matching TRBD1. The CDR3 is 15 amino acids. V gave up 5 bases and J gave up 4 bases; unmatched junction bases: 6. Germline lookup yields CDR1 MDHEN and CDR2 SYDVKM.

This clone was recorded a few times. Written as DNA, the CDR3 is TGTGCCAGCAGCTTACCTGGGACAGAAAGAAGCACCTTC. Its translation is CASSLPGTERSTF. J is TRBJ1-2 and V is TRBV7-9, with 7 bases matching TRBD1. The V segment lost 2 bases and the J segment 13 bases; nucleotides outside the gene matches: 10. CDR3 length: 13 amino acids. In germline, CDR1 is SEHNR, CDR2 FQNEAQ (reference sequence).

The V gene is TRBV5-1, the J gene TRBJ2-2, with D unresolved. Germline V CDR1 and CDR2: SGHRS, YFSETQ. The CDR3 extends over 14 amino acids. Trimming removed 0 bases at V and 4 bases at J, with 7 bases between. CDR3 protein: CASSLEASTGELFF. Here the CDR3 DNA reads TGCGCCAGCAGCTTGGAAGCTAGCACCGGGGAGCTGTTTTTT.

The rearrangement links TRBV7-2 to TRBJ2-3, with 13 positions matching TRBD2. Germline lookup yields CDR1 SGHTA and CDR2 FQGNSA. This CDR3 comprises 16 residues. The junction had 6 bases not matched to a gene; V was cut back by 7 bases and J by 2 bases. CDR3 protein: CASKLAGGRNTDTQYF. DNA for the CDR3: TGTGCCAGCAAACTAGCGGGGGGGCGCAACACAGATACGCAGTATTTT.

The J gene is TRBJ2-7, the V gene TRBV30; the D gene is possibly TRBD1 (6 bases). V was shortened by 0 bases and J by 6 bases, with 12 bases between the two germline ends. The germline gives CDR1 GTSNPN, CDR2 SVGIG (reference sequence). The CDR3 totals 13 residues. The CDR3 DNA reads as TGTGCCTGGAGTGTCCAGGGGCTAGGCGAGCAGTACTTC. It codes for CAWSVQGLGEQYF.

The chain carries TRBV15 and TRBJ2-1; possible D gene TRBD2, 6 bases. V was trimmed by 5 bases and J by 4 bases, leaving 18 bases between them. The germline gives CDR1 LNHNV, CDR2 YYDKDF (reference sequence). This CDR3 contains 16 residues. CDR3 in DNA: TGTGCCACCAGCGTCCCCGGGTTAGCGGTTTACAATGAGCAGTTCTTC. Protein product: CATSVPGLAVYNEQFF.

V gene TRBV4-2 combines with J gene TRBJ1-5; 7 bases fit TRBD1. The germline gives CDR1 LGHNA, CDR2 YNFKEQ. CDR3 length: 19 amino acids. With 0 bases clipped from V and 0 bases from J, the junction kept 11 bases outside the gene matches. Here the CDR3 reads CASSQEAAGGYYSNQPQHF. The CDR3 nucleotides read TGTGCCAGCAGCCAAGAAGCGGCAGGGGGATATTATAGCAATCAGCCCCAGCATTTT.

The chain joins TRBV5-1 to TRBJ1-1; D is perhaps TRBD1 (5 bases). The V gene lost 0 bases and the J gene lost 1 base, with 19 bases spanning the gap. CDR1 and CDR2 from the germline V gene are SGHRS and YFSETQ. The CDR3 length is 18 residues. DNA for the CDR3: TGCGCCAGCAGCTTGGTTGGTCCCATGGGGCGGAAGAACACTGAAGCTTTCTTT. Translation: CASSLVGPMGRKNTEAFF.

The gene calls are TRBV5-6 and TRBJ2-1; 9 bases are shared with TRBD2. The CDR3 is made up of 15 amino acids. The trim removed 6 bases at V and 2 bases at J, leaving 6 bases unmatched. Germline CDR1 reads SGHDT; CDR2 reads YYEEEE. The CDR3 reads CASTPSGRPYNEQFF. CDR3 in DNA: TGTGCCAGCACCCCCAGCGGGAGGCCCTACAATGAGCAGTTCTTC.

V gene TRBV7-8 combines with J gene TRBJ1-5; TRBD1 matches at 8 bases. The trim removed 5 bases at V and 0 bases at J, leaving 6 bases unmatched. The CDR3 is 16 residues long. The germline V gene has CDR1 SGHVS and CDR2 FQNEAQ. As DNA, the CDR3 is TGTGCCAGCAGCGTCACAGGGGGGAATAGCAATCAGCCCCAGCATTTT. Translation: CASSVTGGNSNQPQHF.

The rearrangement links TRBV19 to TRBJ1-3; 9 bases align to TRBD1. Per germline, CDR1 LNHDA and CDR2 SQIVND (reference sequence). V dropped 6 bases and J dropped 0; count of bases not matched to a gene: 3. The CDR3 is 15 amino acids. As DNA, the CDR3 is TGTGCCAGTAGCCCGGGACAGGGCTCTGGAAACACCATATATTTT. This translates into CASSPGQGSGNTIYF.

The chain's CDR3 is CASSPLRGTSNTEAFF. The CDR3 DNA sequence: TGTGCCAGCAGCCCCCTTAGGGGAACCTCGAACACTGAAGCTTTCTTT. This chain connects TRBV7-9 to TRBJ1-1, with D perhaps matching TRBD1 (5 bases). CDR3 length: 16 amino acids. CDR1 SEHNR and CDR2 FQNEAQ come from the germline V gene (reference sequence). Trimming cost V 5 bases and J 1 base, with 17 bases left between them.

The genes are TRBV7-9 and TRBJ1-5, with D maybe TRBD1 (5 bases). Trimming pared 1 base from V and 3 bases from J, leaving 10 bases between. CDR1 SEHNR and CDR2 FQNEAQ come from the germline V gene (reference sequence). This CDR3 has 15 residues. The CDR3 DNA follows: TGTGCCAGCAGCTTAGGGCAGGGCAACAATCAGCCCCAGCATTTT. Translated, it gives CASSLGQGNNQPQHF.

V is TRBV27 and J is TRBJ1-5, with TRBD1 matching over 7 bases. This CDR3 has 14 amino acids. The V segment lost 6 bases and the J segment 7 bases; nucleotides outside the gene matches: 9. Germline assignment: CDR1 MNHEY and CDR2 SMNVEV (reference sequence). CDR3 bases: TGTGCCAGCAGGCTAGCGACAGGGAGGCAGCCCCAGCATTTT. Its translation: CASRLATGRQPQHF.

This chain uses TRBV12-5 with TRBJ2-1; 7 positions agree with TRBD2. This CDR3 is 17 amino acids long. The J segment lost 0 bases and the V segment lost 4 bases, leaving 9 bases of the junction unmatched. Germline CDR1 is LGHNT and CDR2 is FRNRAP. The CDR3 reads CASGSPSGGSSYNEQFF. Written as DNA, the CDR3 is TGTGCTAGTGGTTCCCCCTCGGGGGGTAGCTCCTACAATGAGCAGTTCTTC.

This clone was picked up a small number of times. This chain uses TRBV5-6 with TRBJ2-3; 8 positions agree with TRBD2. Germline V gene lookup returns CDR1 SGHDT and CDR2 YYEEEE. V shed 4 bases, J shed 0 bases, and the junction held 4 bases outside the gene matches. This CDR3 is built from 15 residues. Here the CDR3 reads CASSQLADSTDTQYF. CDR3 DNA: TGTGCCAGCAGCCAACTAGCGGATAGCACAGATACGCAGTATTTT.